Here is one T cell receptor (beta chain) with its context. Profiling relied on immunoSEQ multiplex PCR, and the TCRdb table lists in-frame clones only, not all of them. The sample records about 390,000 clones, around nine tenths being singletons. V was pared by 6 bases and J by 4 bases, with 9 bases of the junction left unmatched. Looked up from germline, CDR1 is MNHEY and CDR2 is SVGAGI. CDR3 length: 14 residues. This entry comes from a study of blood T cell repertoires in COVID-19. V is TRBV6-5 and J is TRBJ2-7; 7 nucleotides agree with TRBD1. The sequenced sample consisted of PBMCs or T cells enriched from blood (not recorded which). The clonotype comes from a woman aged 50 to 65 who had recovered from COVID-19. Here the CDR3 reads CASRPRQGWYEQYF. The CDR3, as DNA: TGTGCCAGCAGGCCTCGACAGGGTTGGTACGAGCAGTACTTC.